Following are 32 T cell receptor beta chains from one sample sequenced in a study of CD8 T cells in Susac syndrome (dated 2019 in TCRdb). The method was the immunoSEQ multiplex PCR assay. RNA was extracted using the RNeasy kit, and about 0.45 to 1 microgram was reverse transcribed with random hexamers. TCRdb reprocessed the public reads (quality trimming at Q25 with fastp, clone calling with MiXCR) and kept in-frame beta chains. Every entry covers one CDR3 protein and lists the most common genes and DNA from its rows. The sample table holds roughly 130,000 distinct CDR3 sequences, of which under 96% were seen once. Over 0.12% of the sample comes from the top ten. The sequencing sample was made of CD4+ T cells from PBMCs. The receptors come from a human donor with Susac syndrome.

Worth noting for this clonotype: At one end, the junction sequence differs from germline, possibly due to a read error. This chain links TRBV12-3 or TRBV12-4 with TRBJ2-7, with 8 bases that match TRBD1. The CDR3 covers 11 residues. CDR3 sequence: CASSFRTGLHF. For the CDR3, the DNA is TGTGCCAGCAGTTTCCGGACAGGGCTCCACTTC.

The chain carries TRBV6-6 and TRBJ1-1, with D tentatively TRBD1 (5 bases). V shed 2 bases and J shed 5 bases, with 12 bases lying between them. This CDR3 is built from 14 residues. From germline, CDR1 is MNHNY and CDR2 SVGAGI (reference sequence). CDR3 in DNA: TGTGCCAGCAGTTACGGACACGCAATGACTGAAGCTTTCTTT. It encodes CASSYGHAMTEAFF.

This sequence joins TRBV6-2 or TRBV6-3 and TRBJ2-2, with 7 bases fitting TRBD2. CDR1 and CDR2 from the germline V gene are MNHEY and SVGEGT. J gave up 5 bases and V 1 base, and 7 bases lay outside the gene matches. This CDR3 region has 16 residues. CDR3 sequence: CASSYLPQGGTGELFF. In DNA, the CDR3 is TGTGCCAGCAGTTACTTACCTCAGGGAGGGACCGGGGAGCTGTTTTTT.

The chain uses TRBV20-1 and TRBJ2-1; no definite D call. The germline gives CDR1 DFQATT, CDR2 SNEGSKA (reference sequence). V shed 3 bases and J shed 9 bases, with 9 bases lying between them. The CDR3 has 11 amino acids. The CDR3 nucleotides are TGCAGTGCTAGTTATAAGCGTGAGCAGTTCTTC. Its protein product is CSASYKREQFF.

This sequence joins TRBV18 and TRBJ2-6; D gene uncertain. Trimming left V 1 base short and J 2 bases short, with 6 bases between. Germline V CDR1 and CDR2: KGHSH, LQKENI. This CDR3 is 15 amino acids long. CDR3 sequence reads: CASSPLKAGANVLTF. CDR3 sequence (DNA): TGTGCCAGCTCACCACTCAAGGCTGGGGCCAACGTCCTGACTTTC. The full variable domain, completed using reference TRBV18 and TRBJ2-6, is NAGVMQNPRHLVRRRGQEARLRCSPMKGHSHVYWYRQLPEEGLKFMVYLQKENIIDESGMPKERFSAEFPKEGPSILRIQQVVRGDSAAYFCASSPLKAGANVLTFGAGSRLTVL.

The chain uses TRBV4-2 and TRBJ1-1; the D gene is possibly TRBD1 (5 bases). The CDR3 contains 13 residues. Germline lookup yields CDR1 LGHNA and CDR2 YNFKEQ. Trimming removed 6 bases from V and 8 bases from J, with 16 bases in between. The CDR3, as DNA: TGTGCCAGCAGTCGGGGACTGTTAGGGGAAGCTTTCTTT. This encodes CASSRGLLGEAFF.

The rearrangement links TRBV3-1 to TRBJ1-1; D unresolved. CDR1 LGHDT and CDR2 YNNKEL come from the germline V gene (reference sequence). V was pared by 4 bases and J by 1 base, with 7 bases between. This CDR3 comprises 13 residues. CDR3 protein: CASSPDGNTEAFF. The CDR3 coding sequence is TGTGCCAGCAGCCCAGATGGGAACACTGAAGCTTTCTTT.

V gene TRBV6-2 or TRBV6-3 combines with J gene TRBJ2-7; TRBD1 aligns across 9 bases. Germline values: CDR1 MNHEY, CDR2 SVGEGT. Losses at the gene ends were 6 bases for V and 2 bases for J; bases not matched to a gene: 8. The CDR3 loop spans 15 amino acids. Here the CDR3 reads CASRQMGQGTYEQYF. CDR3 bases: TGTGCCAGCAGGCAGATGGGACAGGGTACCTACGAGCAGTACTTC.

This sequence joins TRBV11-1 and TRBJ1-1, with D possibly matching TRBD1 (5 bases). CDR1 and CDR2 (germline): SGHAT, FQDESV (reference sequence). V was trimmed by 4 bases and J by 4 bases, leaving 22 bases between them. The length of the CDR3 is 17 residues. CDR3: CASSSRGARSLGTEAFF. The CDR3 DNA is TGTGCCAGCAGCTCGCGTGGGGCGAGGTCCTTGGGCACTGAAGCTTTCTTT.

DNA for the CDR3: TGCAGCGTACGGACCACAGATACGCAGTATTTT. Amino acids: CSVRTTDTQYF. The chain combines TRBV29-1 with TRBJ2-3; no reliable D call. The CDR3 runs to 11 residues. The germline V and J ends were trimmed by 6 bases and 2 bases, with 6 bases remaining between them. CDR1 and CDR2 (germline): SQVTM, ANQGSEA.

This chain's CDR3 is CSVLLLGDTQYF. DNA for the CDR3: TGCAGCGTCCTCTTGCTGGGCGATACGCAGTATTTT. The chain has TRBV29-1 and TRBJ2-3; no clear D. Per germline, CDR1 SQVTM and CDR2 ANQGSEA. The CDR3 loop spans 12 amino acids. V was clipped by 6 bases and J by 6 bases, with 13 bases between them.

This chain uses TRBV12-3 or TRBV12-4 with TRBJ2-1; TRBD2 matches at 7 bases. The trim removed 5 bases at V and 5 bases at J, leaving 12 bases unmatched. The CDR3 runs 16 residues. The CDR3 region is CASSPMNGGVNNEQFF. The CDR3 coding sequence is TGTGCCAGCAGTCCAATGAATGGGGGGGTCAACAATGAGCAGTTCTTC.

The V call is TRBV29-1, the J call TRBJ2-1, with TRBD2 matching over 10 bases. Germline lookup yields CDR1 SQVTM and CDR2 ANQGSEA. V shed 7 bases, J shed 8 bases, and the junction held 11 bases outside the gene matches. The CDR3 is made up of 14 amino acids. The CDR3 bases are TGCAGCGGGAAGCGGGAGGGCCATAACGATGAGCAGTTCTTC. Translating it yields CSGKREGHNDEQFF.

The CDR3 loop reads CASSSVTGRRNTIYF. The CDR3 DNA reads as TGTGCCAGCAGTTCAGTGACAGGGAGACGAAACACCATATATTTT. The V call is TRBV12-3 or TRBV12-4, the J call TRBJ1-3, with 7 bases identical to TRBD1. Trimming took 4 bases from V and 5 from J; bases not matched to a gene: 8. The CDR3 loop spans 15 amino acids.

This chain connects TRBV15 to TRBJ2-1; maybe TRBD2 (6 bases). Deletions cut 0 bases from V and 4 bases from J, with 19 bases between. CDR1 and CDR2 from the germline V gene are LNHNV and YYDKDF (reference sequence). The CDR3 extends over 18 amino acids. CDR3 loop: CATSRDLLREPWYNEQFF. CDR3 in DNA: TGTGCCACCAGCAGAGATTTGTTACGGGAGCCGTGGTACAATGAGCAGTTCTTC.

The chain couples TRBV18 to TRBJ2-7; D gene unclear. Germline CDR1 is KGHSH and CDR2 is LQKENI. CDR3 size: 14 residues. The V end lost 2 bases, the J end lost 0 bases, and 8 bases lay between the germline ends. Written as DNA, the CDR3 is TGTGCCAGCTCACCAAATGGGGACTCCTACGAGCAGTACTTC. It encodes CASSPNGDSYEQYF.

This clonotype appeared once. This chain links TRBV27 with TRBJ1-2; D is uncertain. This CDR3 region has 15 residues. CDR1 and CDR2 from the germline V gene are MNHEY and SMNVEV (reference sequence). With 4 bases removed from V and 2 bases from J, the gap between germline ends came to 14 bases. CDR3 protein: CASSSQEIGNYGYTF. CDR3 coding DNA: TGTGCCAGCAGTTCCCAGGAAATTGGGAACTATGGCTACACCTTC.

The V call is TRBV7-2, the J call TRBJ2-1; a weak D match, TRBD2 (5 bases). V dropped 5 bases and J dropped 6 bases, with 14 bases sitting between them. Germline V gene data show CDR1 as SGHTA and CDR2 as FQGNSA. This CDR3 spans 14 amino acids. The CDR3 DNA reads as TGTGCCAGCAGCCGAAGAAACGGGGTCAATGAGCAGTTCTTC. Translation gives CASSRRNGVNEQFF.

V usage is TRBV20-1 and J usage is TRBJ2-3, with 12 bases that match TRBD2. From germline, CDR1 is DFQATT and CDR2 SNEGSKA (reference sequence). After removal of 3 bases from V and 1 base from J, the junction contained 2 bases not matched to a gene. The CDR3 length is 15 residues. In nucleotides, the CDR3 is TGCAGTGCTAGGAGACTAGCGGGAGGCACAGATACGCAGTATTTT. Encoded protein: CSARRLAGGTDTQYF.

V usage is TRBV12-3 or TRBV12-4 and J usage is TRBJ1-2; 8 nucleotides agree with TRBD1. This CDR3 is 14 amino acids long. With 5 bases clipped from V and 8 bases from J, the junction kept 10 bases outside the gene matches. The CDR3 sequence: CASSPRTGTGGYTF. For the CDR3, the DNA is TGTGCCAGCAGTCCAAGGACAGGGACCGGCGGCTACACCTTC.

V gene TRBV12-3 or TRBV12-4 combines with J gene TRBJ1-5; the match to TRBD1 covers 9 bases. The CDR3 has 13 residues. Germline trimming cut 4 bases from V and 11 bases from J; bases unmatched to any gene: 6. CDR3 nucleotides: TGTGCCAGCAGTTCCTCAAGGGACAGGGCCCAGCATTTT. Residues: CASSSSRDRAQHF.

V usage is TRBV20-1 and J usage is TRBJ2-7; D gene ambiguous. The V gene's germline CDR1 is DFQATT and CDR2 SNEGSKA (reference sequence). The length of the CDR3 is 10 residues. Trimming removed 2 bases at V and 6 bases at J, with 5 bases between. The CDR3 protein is CSARNSEQYF. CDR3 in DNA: TGCAGTGCTAGAAACTCCGAGCAGTACTTC.

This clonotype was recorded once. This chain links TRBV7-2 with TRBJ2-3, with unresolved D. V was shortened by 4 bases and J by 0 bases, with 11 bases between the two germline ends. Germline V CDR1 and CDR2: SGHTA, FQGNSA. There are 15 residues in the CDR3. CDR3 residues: CASSSQRPSTDTQYF. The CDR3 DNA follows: TGTGCCAGCAGCTCACAGCGACCCAGCACAGATACGCAGTATTTT.

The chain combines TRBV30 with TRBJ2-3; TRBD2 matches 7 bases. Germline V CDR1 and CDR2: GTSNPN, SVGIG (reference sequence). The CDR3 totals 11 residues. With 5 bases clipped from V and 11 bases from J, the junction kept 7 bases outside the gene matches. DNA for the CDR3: TGTGCCTGGGGACTAGAGCTAAAGCAGTATTTT. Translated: CAWGLELKQYF.

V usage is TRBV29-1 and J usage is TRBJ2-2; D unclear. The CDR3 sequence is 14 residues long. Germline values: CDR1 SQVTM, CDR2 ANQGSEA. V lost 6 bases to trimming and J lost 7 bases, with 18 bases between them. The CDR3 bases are TGCAGCGTCTCCGGCACAGTGGGTCTCGGGGAGCTGTTTTTT. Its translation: CSVSGTVGLGELFF.

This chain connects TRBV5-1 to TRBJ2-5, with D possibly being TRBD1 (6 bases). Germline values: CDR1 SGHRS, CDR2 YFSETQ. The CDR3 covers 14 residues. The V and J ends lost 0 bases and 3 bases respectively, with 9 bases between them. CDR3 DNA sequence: TGCGCCAGCAGCTTGGTAGGGGGAGAAGAGACCCAGTACTTC. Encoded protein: CASSLVGGEETQYF.

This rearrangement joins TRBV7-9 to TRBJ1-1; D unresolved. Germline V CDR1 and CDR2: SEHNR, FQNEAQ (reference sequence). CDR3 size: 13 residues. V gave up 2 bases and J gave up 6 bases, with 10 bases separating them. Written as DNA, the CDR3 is TGTGCCAGCAGCTTATTTCTGAGCGCTGAAGCTTTCTTT. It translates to CASSLFLSAEAFF.

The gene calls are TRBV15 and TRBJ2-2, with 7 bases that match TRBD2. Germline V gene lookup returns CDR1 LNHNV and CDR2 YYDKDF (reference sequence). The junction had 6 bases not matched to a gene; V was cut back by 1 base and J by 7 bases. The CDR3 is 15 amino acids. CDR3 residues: CATSRVAGDGGELFF. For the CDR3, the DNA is TGTGCCACCAGCAGAGTCGCGGGAGATGGCGGGGAGCTGTTTTTT.

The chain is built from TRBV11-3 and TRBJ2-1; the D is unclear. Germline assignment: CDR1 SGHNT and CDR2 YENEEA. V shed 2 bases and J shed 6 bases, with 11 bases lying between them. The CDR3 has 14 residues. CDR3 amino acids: CASSLFGLSNEQFF. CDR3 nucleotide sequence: TGTGCCAGCAGCTTATTTGGGCTATCCAATGAGCAGTTCTTC. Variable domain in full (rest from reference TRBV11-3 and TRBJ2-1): EAGVVQSPRYKIIEKKQPVAFWCNPISGHNTLYWYLQNLGQGPELLIRYENEEAVDDSQLPKDRFSAERLKGVDSTLKIQPAELGDSAVYLCASSLFGLSNEQFFGPGTRLTVL.

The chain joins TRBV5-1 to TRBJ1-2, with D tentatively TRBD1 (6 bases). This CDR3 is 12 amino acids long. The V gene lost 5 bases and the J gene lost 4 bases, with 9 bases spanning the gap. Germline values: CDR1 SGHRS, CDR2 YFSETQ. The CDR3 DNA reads TGCGCCAGCAGAGGGGGGATCTATGGCTACACCTTC. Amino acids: CASRGGIYGYTF.

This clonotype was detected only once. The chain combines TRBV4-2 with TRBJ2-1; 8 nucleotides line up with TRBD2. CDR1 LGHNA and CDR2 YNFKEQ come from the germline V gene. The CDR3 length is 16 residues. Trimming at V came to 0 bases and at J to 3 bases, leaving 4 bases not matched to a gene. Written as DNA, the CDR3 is TGTGCCAGCAGCCAAGAAGCCGGGAGGGGCTACAATGAGCAGTTCTTC. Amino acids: CASSQEAGRGYNEQFF.

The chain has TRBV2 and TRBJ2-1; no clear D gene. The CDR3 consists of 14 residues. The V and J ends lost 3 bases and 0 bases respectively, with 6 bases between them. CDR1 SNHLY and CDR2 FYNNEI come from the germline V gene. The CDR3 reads CASSDLSSYNEQFF. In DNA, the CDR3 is TGTGCCAGCAGTGATCTGAGCTCCTACAATGAGCAGTTCTTC.